Shown below are 28 T cell receptor beta chains from a single sample sequenced in a study of response to subunit inactivated influenza vaccine. Using its own MiXCR run on the RT-PCR reads, TCRdb lists one record per CDR3 protein. The sample has 300,000 to 350,000 distinct CDR3 sequences; around a fifth are singletons. The input for sequencing was PBMCs from blood, taken about 20 months after vaccination. All receptors come from a man between 45 and 75 years old who received an inactivated influenza vaccine.

The chain is built from TRBV3-1 and TRBJ1-2; D call uncertain. V lost 0 bases and J 7 bases, leaving 12 bases between the germline ends. The germline V gene encodes CDR1 LGHDT and CDR2 YNNKEL (reference sequence). This CDR3 region has 14 residues. The CDR3 region has the DNA TGTGCCAGCAGCCAAGAGGTGACATTGAGTGGCTACACCTTC. Residues: CASSQEVTLSGYTF.

The chain joins TRBV5-6 to TRBJ2-5; D might be TRBD2 (6 bases). The length of the CDR3 is 14 residues. Germline CDR1 and CDR2: SGHDT and YYEEEE. Trimming took off 4 bases at V and 7 bases at J, with 17 bases between the two ends. The CDR3 loop reads CASSVVRGAGTQYF. The DNA of the CDR3 is TGTGCCAGCAGCGTCGTGCGGGGCGCTGGGACCCAGTACTTC.

This clonotype appeared a few times. The chain is built from TRBV6-1 and TRBJ2-2; 7 bases line up with TRBD1. Germline values: CDR1 MNHNS, CDR2 SASEGT. This CDR3 spans 18 amino acids. Losses at the gene ends were 8 bases for V and 1 base for J; bases not matched to a gene: 16. In DNA form, the CDR3 reads TGTGCCAGCTTCCGAAGGAGGCGAGGGGGCATGAACACCGGGGAGCTGTTTTTT. The encoded protein is CASFRRRRGGMNTGELFF.

This clonotype was recorded a few times. The chain joins TRBV4-3 to TRBJ1-2; D unresolved. The CDR3 covers 14 residues. CDR1 and CDR2 (germline): LGHNA, YSLEER. V lost 1 base to trimming and J lost 8 bases, with 14 bases between them. In nucleotides, the CDR3 is TGCGCCAGCAGCCAAGGACGGACTTTCGACGGCTACACCTTC. It codes for CASSQGRTFDGYTF.

The rearrangement uses TRBV12-3 or TRBV12-4 and TRBJ2-1; 7 bases fit TRBD2. The CDR3 has 14 residues. Trimming took 6 bases from V and 8 from J; bases not matched to a gene: 10. This CDR3 is CASRGSGGVDEQFF. CDR3 bases: TGTGCCAGCAGAGGGTCGGGGGGTGTCGATGAGCAGTTCTTC.

This clonotype appeared many times. This chain joins TRBV6-5 and TRBJ1-6; D is unresolved. This CDR3 has 17 amino acids. V lost 6 bases, J lost 0 bases, and 15 bases lay in between. Germline values: CDR1 MNHEY, CDR2 SVGAGI. The CDR3 nucleotides read TGTGCCAGCAGCCGACGGCGGAAGAGCTCCTATAATTCACCCCTCCACTTT. Amino acid sequence: CASSRRRKSSYNSPLHF.

This clonotype appeared a few times. The J gene is TRBJ2-7, the V gene TRBV7-6; TRBD1 matches at 8 bases. The V gene's germline CDR1 is SGHVS and CDR2 FNYEAQ. The V segment lost 4 bases and the J segment 3 bases; nucleotides outside the gene matches: 2. The CDR3 is made up of 13 amino acids. The CDR3: CASSSGTGYEQYF. The CDR3 DNA reads TGTGCCAGCAGCTCCGGGACAGGCTACGAGCAGTACTTC.

This clonotype was seen more than once but under ten times. The chain combines TRBV4-1 with TRBJ2-7; D assignment may be TRBD1 or TRBD2 (5 bases each). V lost 4 bases and J 1 base, leaving 14 bases between the germline ends. Germline CDR1 reads MGHRA; CDR2 reads YSYEKL. The CDR3 loop spans 15 amino acids. In DNA form, the CDR3 reads TGCGCCAGCAGCCTCCGAGGGGATGGTTCCTACGAGCAGTACTTC. It translates to CASSLRGDGSYEQYF.

This clonotype was counted between two and nine times. This chain links TRBV7-8 with TRBJ2-1; TRBD2 might be the D (6 bases). The V end was cut by 4 bases, the J end by 7 bases, with 14 bases between. The germline gives CDR1 SGHVS, CDR2 FQNEAQ. This CDR3 is 14 amino acids long. The CDR3 bases are TGTGCCAGCAGCTCTTCGCGGGGCACAAATGAGCAGTTCTTC. This codes for CASSSSRGTNEQFF. The complete variable domain, with remaining parts taken from reference TRBV7-8 and TRBJ2-1, reads GAGVSQSPRYKVAKRGQDVALRCDPISGHVSLFWYQQALGQGPEFLTYFQNEAQLDKSGLPSDRFFAERPEGSVSTLKIQRTQQEDSAVYLCASSSSRGTNEQFFGPGTRLTVL.

This rearrangement joins TRBV5-6 to TRBJ1-6; no clear D gene. The CDR3 is 16 amino acids. Looked up from germline, CDR1 is SGHDT and CDR2 is YYEEEE. V was trimmed by 0 bases and J by 2 bases, leaving 9 bases between them. The DNA of the CDR3 is TGTGCCAGCAGCTTGGGTCTAAAGACCTATAATTCACCCCTCCACTTT. It is translated as CASSLGLKTYNSPLHF.

The rearrangement uses TRBV18 and TRBJ2-3; 7 nucleotides line up with TRBD2. This CDR3 comprises 14 residues. Germline CDR1 is KGHSH and CDR2 is LQKENI. After removal of 4 bases from V and 6 bases from J, the junction contained 7 bases not matched to a gene. DNA of the CDR3: TGTGCCAGCTCACGAGCGGGGATCGAGGATACGCAGTATTTT. Its protein is CASSRAGIEDTQYF.

This chain uses TRBV9 with TRBJ2-2; TRBD2 matches at 7 bases. This CDR3 has 16 residues. Germline V gene lookup returns CDR1 SGDLS and CDR2 YYNGEE. J lost 1 base, V lost 5 bases, and 8 bases had no gene match. CDR3 sequence reads: CASSVAGLGNTGELFF. The DNA of the CDR3 is TGTGCCAGCAGTGTCGCTGGACTAGGGAACACCGGGGAGCTGTTTTTT.

The chain links TRBV7-2 to TRBJ2-3; 8 nucleotides line up with TRBD2. V gave up 2 bases and J gave up 5 bases; unmatched junction bases: 12. Germline V gives CDR1 SGHTA, CDR2 FQGNSA. The CDR3 covers 17 residues. CDR3 coding DNA: TGTGCCAGCAGCTTATTCCCCAGCGGGAGTCTTCTAGATACGCAGTATTTT. Translated: CASSLFPSGSLLDTQYF.

The chain carries TRBV19 and TRBJ1-2; no firm D call. Germline V gene sequence: CDR1 LNHDA, CDR2 SQIVND (reference sequence). This CDR3 is 13 amino acids long. V was cut by 7 bases and J by 0 bases, with 9 bases left in between. This CDR3 reads CASMERANYGYTF. DNA for the CDR3: TGTGCCAGTATGGAAAGAGCTAACTATGGCTACACCTTC.

This clonotype appeared a few times. The J gene is TRBJ2-3, the V gene TRBV7-6; no reliable D call. V was pared by 0 bases and J by 0 bases, with 10 bases between. CDR3 length: 16 amino acids. CDR1 is SGHVS and CDR2 is FNYEAQ in the germline V gene. In nucleotides, the CDR3 is TGTGCCAGCAGCTTAGCTCCTAAGTCTAGCACAGATACGCAGTATTTT. Translating it yields CASSLAPKSSTDTQYF.

In its sample, this clonotype was seen a few times. The chain couples TRBV7-2 to TRBJ1-1; weak D call: TRBD1 (6 bases). Deletions cut 0 bases from V and 2 bases from J, with 13 bases between. Per germline, CDR1 SGHTA and CDR2 FQGNSA. The CDR3 spans 16 residues. CDR3 residues: CASSLAPGQLNTEAFF. The CDR3 bases are TGTGCCAGCAGCTTAGCGCCCGGACAGCTTAACACTGAAGCTTTCTTT. The full variable domain, in which reference TRBV7-2 and TRBJ1-1 provide the parts outside the CDR3, is GAGVSQSPSNKVTEKGKDVELRCDPISGHTALYWYRQSLGQGLEFLIYFQGNSAPDKSGLPSDRFSAERTGGSVSTLTIQRTQQEDSAVYLCASSLAPGQLNTEAFFGQGTRLTVV.

This clonotype was found many times. The CDR3 nucleotides read TGCGCCAGCGGGCCCTCCGTGGGGACTGAAGCTTTCTTT. It codes for CASGPSVGTEAFF. The J gene is TRBJ1-1, the V gene TRBV10-2; D ambiguous. Germline CDR1 and CDR2: WSHSY and SAAADI. This CDR3 has 13 residues. Trimming pared 8 bases from V and 5 bases from J, leaving 15 bases between.

This sequence joins TRBV7-9 and TRBJ1-4, with unresolved D. The CDR3 spans 14 residues. The V and J ends lost 5 bases and 5 bases respectively, with 12 bases between them. Germline V gene data show CDR1 as SEHNR and CDR2 as FQNEAQ (reference sequence). This CDR3 is CASSENLGNEKLFF. CDR3 coding DNA: TGTGCCAGCAGCGAAAATCTCGGAAATGAAAAACTGTTTTTT.

The rearrangement links TRBV19 to TRBJ1-5; tentatively, D is TRBD1 (6 bases). In germline, CDR1 is LNHDA, CDR2 SQIVND (reference sequence). Trimming removed 5 bases from V and 3 bases from J, with 17 bases in between. The CDR3 totals 16 residues. This CDR3 is CASSPRPTGHNQPQHF. The CDR3 DNA is TGTGCCAGTAGTCCTCGGCCGACAGGACACAATCAGCCCCAGCATTTT.

The chain recombines TRBV29-1 with TRBJ2-5, with 9 bases that match TRBD2. This CDR3 has 13 amino acids. The V gene's germline CDR1 is SQVTM and CDR2 ANQGSEA. The trim removed 4 bases at V and 7 bases at J, leaving 7 bases unmatched. The CDR3 region has the DNA TGCAGCGTTGGGCCTAGCGGGAATCCGACCCAGTACTTC. Encoded protein: CSVGPSGNPTQYF.

As for this clonotype: At one of its ends the junction is not consistent with the germline gene, which may arise from a read error. The gene calls are TRBV7-9 and TRBJ1-2; 8 bases match TRBD1. The CDR3 totals 13 residues. Germline V gene lookup returns CDR1 SEHNR and CDR2 FQNEAQ (reference sequence). CDR3 nucleotide sequence: TGTGCCAGCGGCTTAGAGGGACAGGATCGCTACACCTTC. Residues: CASGLEGQDRYTF.

In this sample, this clonotype turned up a few times. The junction and the germline gene differ at one end; a read error may be behind it. The V gene is TRBV20-1, the J gene TRBJ2-5; D is unclear. Germline values: CDR1 DFQATT, CDR2 SNEGSKA (reference sequence). The CDR3 length is 14 residues. This chain's CDR3 is CSARDFFPKETQYF. The DNA of the CDR3 is TGCAGTGCTCGAGATTTTTTCCCAAAAGAGACCCAGTACTTC.

Only a few counts were recorded for this clonotype. The CDR3, as DNA: TGTGCCAGCAGCCAAGTTCGCCGGGACGGGAACACCATATATTTT. This gives the protein CASSQVRRDGNTIYF. The J gene is TRBJ1-3, the V gene TRBV3-1; a possible D gene is TRBD1 (5 bases). CDR3 size: 15 residues. Germline-derived CDR1 and CDR2 are LGHDT and YNNKEL (reference sequence). Trimming took 1 base from V and 7 from J, leaving 14 bases between them.

The table lists this clonotype with a few counts. The CDR3 reads CASSQDQGQGRNEKLFF. The DNA for the CDR3 is TGCGCCAGCAGCCAAGACCAAGGACAGGGCAGAAATGAAAAACTGTTTTTT. This chain uses TRBV4-3 with TRBJ1-4, with 8 bases fitting TRBD1. This CDR3 has 17 residues. In germline, CDR1 is LGHNA, CDR2 YSLEER. J was trimmed by 5 bases and V by 0 bases; bases with no gene match: 8.

This clonotype appeared a few times. V usage is TRBV25-1 and J usage is TRBJ1-2; maybe TRBD1 (6 bases). The CDR3 extends over 13 amino acids. V was pared by 2 bases and J by 8 bases, with 12 bases between. Germline V CDR1 and CDR2: MGHDK, SYGVNS. This chain's CDR3 is CASSERQERGYTF. CDR3 DNA sequence: TGTGCCAGCAGTGAAAGACAGGAGAGGGGCTACACCTTC.

The chain joins TRBV20-1 to TRBJ2-5; 8 bases are a match to TRBD1. The V and J ends lost 0 bases and 2 bases, in that order; junction bases with no gene match: 8. The germline CDR1 and CDR2 sequences are DFQATT and SNEGSKA (reference sequence). The CDR3 totals 16 residues. CDR3 residues: CSARDQGTGLQETQYF. DNA for the CDR3: TGCAGTGCTAGAGATCAGGGGACAGGTTTACAAGAGACCCAGTACTTC.

This chain uses TRBV11-1 with TRBJ2-7; D gene ambiguous. The CDR3 has 12 amino acids. Trimming removed 5 bases at V and 8 bases at J, with 13 bases between. Per germline, CDR1 SGHAT and CDR2 FQDESV (reference sequence). CDR3 bases: TGTGCCAGCAGCCGTGACGAGAATCAGCAGTACTTC. This codes for CASSRDENQQYF.

The chain employs TRBV7-6 and TRBJ2-7; 8 positions match TRBD1. CDR1 SGHVS and CDR2 FNYEAQ come from the germline V gene. The CDR3 runs to 15 residues. After removal of 4 bases from V and 2 bases from J, the junction contained 7 bases not matched to a gene. CDR3 DNA sequence: TGTGCCAGCAGCTACGGACAGGGTTACACCTACGAGCAGTACTTC. Amino acids: CASSYGQGYTYEQYF.